Shown below are 10 T cell receptor beta chains from a single sample sequenced in a study of blood T cell repertoires in COVID-19. Assay: immunoSEQ multiplex PCR; the TCRdb copy retains only in-frame clones and omits some. Of a few hundred thousand clones listed, roughly 90% are singletons. Material: peripheral blood. The origin of the receptors is a woman in her twenties or thirties with COVID-19, enrolled during active disease.

The V and J genes are TRBV4-1 and TRBJ2-3, with 13 bases identical to TRBD2. The ends lost 4 bases at V and 5 bases at J; junction bases unmatched: 6. CDR1 is MGHRA and CDR2 is YSYEKL in the germline V gene. The CDR3 runs to 16 residues. CDR3 nucleotides: TGCGCCAGCAGCCTAGGACTAGCGGGAGTTTTAGATACGCAGTATTTT. It specifies CASSLGLAGVLDTQYF.

The chain joins TRBV29-1 to TRBJ2-2, with D perhaps TRBD2 (6 bases). With 6 bases removed from V and 5 bases from J, the gap between germline ends came to 10 bases. The length of the CDR3 is 12 residues. The germline gives CDR1 SQVTM, CDR2 ANQGSEA. The CDR3: CSVGTGTGELFF. The CDR3 DNA reads as TGCAGCGTAGGGACTGGAACCGGGGAGCTGTTTTTT.

The V call is TRBV7-9, the J call TRBJ1-5, with D perhaps matching TRBD1 (5 bases). Germline V CDR1 and CDR2: SEHNR, FQNEAQ (reference sequence). CDR3 length: 15 amino acids. Between the trimmed V and J ends, which lost 5 bases and 1 base, there was a span of 12 bases. CDR3 nucleotide sequence: TGTGCCAGCAGCCCGCAGGGAGGAAGCAATCAGCCCCAGCATTTT. It is translated as CASSPQGGSNQPQHF.

V gene TRBV6-5 combines with J gene TRBJ1-2; D might be TRBD1 (6 bases). Germline V gives CDR1 MNHEY, CDR2 SVGAGI. V lost 6 bases and J lost 6, with 14 bases in between. This CDR3 region has 13 residues. CDR3 sequence: CASRDQGRDGYTF. The CDR3 DNA is TGTGCCAGCAGAGACCAGGGGAGAGATGGCTACACCTTC.

The chain combines TRBV9 with TRBJ1-1; TRBD1 agrees at 8 bases. Trimming removed 3 bases from V and 4 bases from J; junction bases left unmatched: 5. CDR1 is SGDLS and CDR2 is YYNGEE in the germline V gene. The CDR3 extends over 14 amino acids. CDR3 in amino acids: CASSALTGGTEAFF. The DNA for the CDR3 is TGTGCCAGCAGCGCCCTTACAGGGGGCACTGAAGCTTTCTTT. The complete variable domain, with remaining parts taken from reference TRBV9 and TRBJ1-1, reads DSGVTQTPKHLITATGQRVTLRCSPRSGDLSVYWYQQSLDQGLQFLIQYYNGEERAKGNILERFSAQQFPDLHSELNLSSLELGDSALYFCASSALTGGTEAFFGQGTRLTVV.

J is TRBJ1-1 and V is TRBV7-8; a possible D gene is TRBD1 (5 bases). Germline V CDR1 and CDR2: SGHVS, FQNEAQ. Trimming cost V 1 base and J 3 bases, with 15 bases left between them. This CDR3 has 16 residues. The CDR3 protein is CASSLGWGGRDTEAFF. For the CDR3, the DNA is TGTGCCAGCAGCTTAGGTTGGGGGGGGAGGGACACTGAAGCTTTCTTT.

The chain recombines TRBV5-4 with TRBJ2-1, with 13 bases identical to TRBD2. With 0 bases clipped from V and 9 bases from J, the junction kept 9 bases outside the gene matches. This CDR3 is 17 amino acids long. The germline V gene encodes CDR1 SGHNT and CDR2 YYREEE (reference sequence). In DNA, the CDR3 is TGTGCCAGCAGCTTGGCCTTACTAGCGGGAGGGCCCGGTGAGCAGTTCTTC. Protein: CASSLALLAGGPGEQFF.

The rearrangement joins TRBV27 to TRBJ2-5, with TRBD2 identical over 11 bases. V shed 6 bases, J shed 1 base, and the junction held 1 base outside the gene matches. Germline V gene sequence: CDR1 MNHEY, CDR2 SMNVEV (reference sequence). The CDR3 runs 14 residues. Written as DNA, the CDR3 is TGTGCCAGCAGGGGACTAGCGGCCCAAGAGACCCAGTACTTC. It translates to CASRGLAAQETQYF.

The J gene is TRBJ2-5, the V gene TRBV28; D is perhaps TRBD1 (6 bases). Trimming shortened V by 6 bases and J by 0 bases, and 14 bases separated the two germline ends. Germline CDR1 is MDHEN and CDR2 is SYDVKM. The CDR3 extends over 15 amino acids. The CDR3 region is CASRSYTGHQETQYF. In nucleotides, the CDR3 is TGTGCCAGCAGGTCTTACACAGGGCACCAAGAGACCCAGTACTTC.

The chain recombines TRBV6-6 with TRBJ1-4; possible D gene TRBD1, 5 bases. Germline V CDR1 and CDR2: MNHNY, SVGAGI (reference sequence). The CDR3 is 14 amino acids. With 7 bases removed from V and 8 bases from J, the gap between germline ends came to 17 bases. The CDR3 nucleotides read TGTGCCAGCACTGTCATAAGGGGTGGGGAAAAACTGTTTTTT. It yields the protein CASTVIRGGEKLFF.